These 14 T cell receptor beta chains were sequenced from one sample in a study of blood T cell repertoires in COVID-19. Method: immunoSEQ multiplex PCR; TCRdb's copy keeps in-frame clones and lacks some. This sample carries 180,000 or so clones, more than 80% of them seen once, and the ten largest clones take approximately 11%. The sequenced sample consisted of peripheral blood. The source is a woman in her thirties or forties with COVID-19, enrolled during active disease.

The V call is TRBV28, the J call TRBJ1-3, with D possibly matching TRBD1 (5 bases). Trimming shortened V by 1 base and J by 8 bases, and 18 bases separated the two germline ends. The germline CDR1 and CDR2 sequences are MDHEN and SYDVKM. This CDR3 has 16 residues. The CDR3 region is CASSLSGPGLRDTIYF. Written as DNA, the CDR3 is TGTGCCAGCAGTTTATCAGGGCCTGGATTGAGAGACACCATATATTTT. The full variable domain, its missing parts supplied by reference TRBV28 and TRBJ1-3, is DVKVTQSSRYLVKRTGEKVFLECVQDMDHENMFWYRQDPGLGLRLIYFSYDVKMKEKGDIPEGYSVSREKKERFSLILESASTNQTSMYLCASSLSGPGLRDTIYFGEGSWLTVV.

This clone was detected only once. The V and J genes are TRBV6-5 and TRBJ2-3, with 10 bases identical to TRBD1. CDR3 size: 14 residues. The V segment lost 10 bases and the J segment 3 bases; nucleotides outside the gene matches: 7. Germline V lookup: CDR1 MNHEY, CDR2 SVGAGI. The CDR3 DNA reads TGTGCCACCCCAGACAGGGGGCATACAGATACGCAGTATTTT. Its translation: CATPDRGHTDTQYF.

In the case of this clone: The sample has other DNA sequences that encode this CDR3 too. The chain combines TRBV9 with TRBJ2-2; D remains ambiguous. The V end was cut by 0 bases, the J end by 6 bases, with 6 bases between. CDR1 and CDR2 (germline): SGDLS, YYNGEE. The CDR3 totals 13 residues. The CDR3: CASSVGSSGELFF. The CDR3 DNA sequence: TGTGCCAGCAGCGTAGGTAGTTCCGGGGAGCTGTTTTTT.

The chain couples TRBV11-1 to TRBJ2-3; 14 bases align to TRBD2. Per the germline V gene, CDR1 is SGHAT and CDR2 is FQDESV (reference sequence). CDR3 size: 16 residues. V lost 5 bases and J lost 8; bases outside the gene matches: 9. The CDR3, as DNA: TGTGCCAGCAGCGCGGGGGGAGGGACTAGCGGGAGTACGCAGTATTTT. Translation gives CASSAGGGTSGSTQYF. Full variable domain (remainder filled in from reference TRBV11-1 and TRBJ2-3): EAEVAQSPRYKITEKSQAVAFWCDPISGHATLYWYRQILGQGPELLVQFQDESVVDDSQLPKDRFSAERLKGVDSTLKIQPAELGDSAMYLCASSAGGGTSGSTQYFGPGTRLTVL.

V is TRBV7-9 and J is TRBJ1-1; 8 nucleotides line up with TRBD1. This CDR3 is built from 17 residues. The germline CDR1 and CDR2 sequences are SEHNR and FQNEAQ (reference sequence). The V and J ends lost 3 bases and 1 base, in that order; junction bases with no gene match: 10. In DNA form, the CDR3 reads TGTGCCAGCAGCTTGATGCTGCCCGGGACAGGGAACACTGAAGCTTTCTTT. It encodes CASSLMLPGTGNTEAFF.

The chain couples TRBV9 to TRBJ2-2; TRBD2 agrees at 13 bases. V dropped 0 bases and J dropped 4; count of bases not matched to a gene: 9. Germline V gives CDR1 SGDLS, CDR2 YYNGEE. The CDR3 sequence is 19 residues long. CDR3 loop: CASSVGTSGGRYSTGELFF. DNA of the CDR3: TGTGCCAGCAGCGTAGGGACTAGCGGGGGAAGGTACAGCACCGGGGAGCTGTTTTTT.

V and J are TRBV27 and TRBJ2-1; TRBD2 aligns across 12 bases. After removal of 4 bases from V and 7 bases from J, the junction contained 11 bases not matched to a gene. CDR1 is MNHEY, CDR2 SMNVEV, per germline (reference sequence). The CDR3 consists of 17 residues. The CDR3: CASSSPRLAGAQNEQFF. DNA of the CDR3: TGTGCCAGCAGTTCCCCCCGACTAGCGGGAGCCCAAAATGAGCAGTTCTTC.

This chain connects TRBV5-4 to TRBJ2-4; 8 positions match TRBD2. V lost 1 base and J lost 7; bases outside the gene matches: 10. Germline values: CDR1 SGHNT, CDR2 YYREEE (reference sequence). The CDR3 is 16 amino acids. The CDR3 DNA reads TGTGCCAGCAGCTTGACGGGTTGGCGGGAGGAGAACATTCAGTACTTC. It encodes CASSLTGWREENIQYF.

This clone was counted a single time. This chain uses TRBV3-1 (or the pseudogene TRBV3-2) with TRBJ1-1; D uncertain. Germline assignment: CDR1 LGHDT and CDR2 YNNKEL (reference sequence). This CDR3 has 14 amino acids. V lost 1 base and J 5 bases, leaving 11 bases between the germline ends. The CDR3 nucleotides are TGTGCCAGCAGCCAAGGGCGTGGAGAGACTGAAGCTTTCTTT. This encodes CASSQGRGETEAFF.

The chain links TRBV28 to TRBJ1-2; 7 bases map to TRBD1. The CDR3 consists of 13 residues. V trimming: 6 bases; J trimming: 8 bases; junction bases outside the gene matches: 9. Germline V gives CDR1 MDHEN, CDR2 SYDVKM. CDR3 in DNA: TGTGCCAGCAGAGCCGGGACAGTGGAGGGCTACACCTTC. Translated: CASRAGTVEGYTF.

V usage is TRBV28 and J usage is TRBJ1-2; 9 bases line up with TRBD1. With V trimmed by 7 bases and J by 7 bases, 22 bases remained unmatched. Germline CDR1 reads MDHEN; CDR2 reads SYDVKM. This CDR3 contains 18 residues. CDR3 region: CASKNIRGAGQGFFGYTF. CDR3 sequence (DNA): TGTGCCAGCAAAAATATCAGGGGAGCGGGACAGGGCTTTTTTGGCTACACCTTC.

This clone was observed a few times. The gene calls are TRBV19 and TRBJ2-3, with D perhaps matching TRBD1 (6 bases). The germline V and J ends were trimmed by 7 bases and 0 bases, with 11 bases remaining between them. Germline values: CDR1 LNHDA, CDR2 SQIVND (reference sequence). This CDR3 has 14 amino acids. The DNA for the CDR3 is TGTGCCAGTACCACGACAGGTAGCACAGATACGCAGTATTTT. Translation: CASTTTGSTDTQYF.

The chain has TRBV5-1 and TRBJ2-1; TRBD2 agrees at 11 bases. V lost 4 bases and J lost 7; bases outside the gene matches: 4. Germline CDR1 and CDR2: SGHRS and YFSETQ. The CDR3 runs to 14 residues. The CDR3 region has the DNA TGCGCCAGCAGCCCGACTAGCGGGATGAATGAGCAGTTCTTC. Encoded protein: CASSPTSGMNEQFF.

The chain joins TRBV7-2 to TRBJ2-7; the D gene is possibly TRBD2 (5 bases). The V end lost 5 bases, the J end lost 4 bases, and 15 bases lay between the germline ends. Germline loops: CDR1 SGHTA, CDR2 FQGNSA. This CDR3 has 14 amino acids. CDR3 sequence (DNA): TGTGCCAGCAGCCAAGGAGGACTTCGGTACGAGCAGTACTTC. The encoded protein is CASSQGGLRYEQYF.